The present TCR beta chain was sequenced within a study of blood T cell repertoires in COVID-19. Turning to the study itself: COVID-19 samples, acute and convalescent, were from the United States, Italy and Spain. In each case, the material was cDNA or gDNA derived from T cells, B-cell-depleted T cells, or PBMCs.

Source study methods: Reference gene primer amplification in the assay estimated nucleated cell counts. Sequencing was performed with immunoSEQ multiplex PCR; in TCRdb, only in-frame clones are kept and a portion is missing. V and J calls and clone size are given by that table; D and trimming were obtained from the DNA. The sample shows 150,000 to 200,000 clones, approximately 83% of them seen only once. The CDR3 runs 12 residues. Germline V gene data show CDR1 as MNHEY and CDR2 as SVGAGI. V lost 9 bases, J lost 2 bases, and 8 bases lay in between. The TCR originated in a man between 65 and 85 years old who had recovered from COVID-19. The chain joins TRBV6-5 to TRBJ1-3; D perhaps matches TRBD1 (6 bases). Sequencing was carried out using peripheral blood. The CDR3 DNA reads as TGTGCCAGTGGGACACCTGGAAACACCATATATTTT. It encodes CASGTPGNTIYF.